The 7 T cell receptor beta chains below come from one sample, sequenced in a study of T cell repertoires in cytomegalovirus infection (dated by TCRdb to the late 2010s). The treatment or condition label here, explained by the study, means: in vitro stimulation with specific CMV peptide epitopes to enrich CMV-specific T cells. For these receptors, no antigen is known. For sequencing, an Illumina HiSeq 1500 was employed. TCRdb itself trimmed the public reads at Q25 with fastp, ran MiXCR and retained productive beta chains. One record per CDR3 amino acid sequence lists the most common genes and DNA. The sample includes hundreds of thousands of distinct CDR3 sequences, with 30% to 40% observed a single time. Clones ranked in the top ten supply approximately 18% of the sample. The sequencing used cultured PBMCs, collected from culture after CMV antigen stimulation. Receptors originate from a human donor in good health (CMV status not recorded). Some clones in this sample may be carry-over from other donors' samples.

This chain connects TRBV7-2 to TRBJ2-2; a possible D gene is TRBD1 (6 bases). The germline CDR1 and CDR2 sequences are SGHTA and FQGNSA. Trimming left V 4 bases short and J 2 bases short, with 8 bases between. This CDR3 has 14 amino acids. In DNA, the CDR3 is TGTGCCAGCAGCTGGACAGACAACACCGGGGAGCTGTTTTTT. Protein sequence: CASSWTDNTGELFF.

This clonotype occurred a few times. This chain joins TRBV7-2 and TRBJ1-1; 8 nucleotides align to TRBD1. The J segment lost 4 bases and the V segment lost 5 bases, leaving 9 bases of the junction unmatched. The length of the CDR3 is 15 residues. The germline gives CDR1 SGHTA, CDR2 FQGNSA. This CDR3 reads CASSLTTGGRTEAFF. The CDR3 bases are TGTGCCAGCAGCCTCACCACAGGGGGGCGCACTGAAGCTTTCTTT.

The J gene is TRBJ1-3, the V gene TRBV7-8; 8 nucleotides agree with TRBD1. Germline CDR1 reads SGHVS; CDR2 reads FQNEAQ. This CDR3 has 15 amino acids. The V and J ends lost 5 bases and 2 bases, in that order; junction bases with no gene match: 5. The CDR3 sequence: CASSRQGYAGNTIYF. The DNA for the CDR3 is TGTGCCAGCAGCCGACAGGGGTACGCTGGAAACACCATATATTTT. Complete variable domain (other parts from reference TRBV7-8 and TRBJ1-3): GAGVSQSPRYKVAKRGQDVALRCDPISGHVSLFWYQQALGQGPEFLTYFQNEAQLDKSGLPSDRFFAERPEGSVSTLKIQRTQQEDSAVYLCASSRQGYAGNTIYFGEGSWLTVV.

V is TRBV5-1 and J is TRBJ2-7, with a tentative D call TRBD1 (6 bases). This CDR3 has 14 residues. In germline, CDR1 is SGHRS, CDR2 YFSETQ. The ends were cut back, 4 bases at V and 0 bases at J, with 11 bases in the middle. CDR3 region: CASSGGQNSYEQYF. CDR3 coding DNA: TGCGCCAGCAGCGGCGGACAGAACTCCTACGAGCAGTACTTC.

The J gene is TRBJ1-3, the V gene TRBV20-1, with D unresolved. Germline V lookup: CDR1 DFQATT, CDR2 SNEGSKA (reference sequence). V dropped 3 bases and J dropped 0 bases, with 6 bases sitting between them. This CDR3 is built from 13 residues. The CDR3 region is CSASRVSGNTIYF. Here the CDR3 DNA reads TGCAGTGCTAGTAGGGTCTCTGGAAACACCATATATTTT.

This clonotype was detected once. The chain combines TRBV27 with TRBJ1-1; D is uncertain. CDR3 length equals 12 residues. The ends were cut back, 6 bases at V and 9 bases at J, with 14 bases in the middle. CDR1 and CDR2 from the germline V gene are MNHEY and SMNVEV (reference sequence). CDR3 nucleotides: TGTGCCAGCAGGAACGGGCCTCAACAAGCTTTCTTT. This sequence encodes CASRNGPQQAFF.

The CDR3 spells CSARQATDTQYF. As DNA, the CDR3 is TGCAGTGCTCGACAGGCCACAGATACGCAGTATTTT. The chain has TRBV20-1 and TRBJ2-3; D may be TRBD1 (6 bases). Germline-derived CDR1 and CDR2 are DFQATT and SNEGSKA (reference sequence). CDR3 size: 12 residues. The ends were cut back, 5 bases at V and 2 bases at J, with 8 bases in the middle.